This TCR beta chain was retrieved from a study of sequential checkpoint blockade in melanoma. The treatment was: randomized to nivolumab then ipilimumab (arm A) or the reverse (arm B). The ends lost 3 bases at V and 6 bases at J; junction bases unmatched: 11. The germline CDR1 and CDR2 sequences are SGHNT and YYREEE (reference sequence). The CDR3 consists of 16 residues. Using immunoSEQ multiplex PCR, the repertoire was profiled, and TCRdb retains in-frame clones only, with some absent. The profile shows around 18,000 clones, about 69% of them singletons. The sample was CD8+ T cells sorted from blood (inferred from file names), taken from a patient given nivolumab and ipilimumab in sequence. The clonotype originates from a human donor with melanoma. The chain combines TRBV5-4 with TRBJ2-3, with 9 nucleotides matching TRBD1. CDR3 DNA sequence: TGTGCCAGCAGCTCCAGGGGGGACAGGGTATACGATACGCAGTATTTT. It specifies CASSSRGDRVYDTQYF.